This T cell receptor beta chain was sequenced during a study of control samples from healthy donors and cancer patients (dated by TCRdb to 2018 to 2020). Comment on this clone: The antigen it binds to is not known. Per-base qualities were not stored, and no clone one base away is much larger.

Reading from cysteine to phenylalanine, the CDR3 counts 15 amino acids. Of all the DNA, just the CDR3 is kept, 45 bases in frame from base 1. The V end loses 5 bases and the J end loses 4 bases, and a stretch of 15 bases separates them. Looking up the germline V gene (reference sequence) yields CDR1 SEHNR and CDR2 FQNEAQ. Libraries were prepared through the immunoSEQ multiplex PCR assay. Imported from immuneACCESS, the table was reduced by TCRdb to in-frame sequences with V and J called. These copies leave out some clones; in studies compared against another copy, an unresolved V gene accounts for under half, and the cause of the remainder is not known. For this sample there are about 51,000 clones; around nine tenths appear just once. Around two fifths of the sample is taken by the ten largest.

The chain is encoded by TRBV7-9 joined to TRBJ1-5; the D gene assignment is ambiguous. The TCR originated in a man aged 45-65 years with head and neck cancer. Material for sequencing was PBMCs. The sequenced DNA is TGTGCCAGCAGCCCCGCCGGGCCCGCGAATCAGCCCCAGCATTTT. This translates into CASSPAGPANQPQHF.